This T cell receptor beta chain emerged from a study of blood T cell repertoires in COVID-19. Overall study: COVID-19 samples from acute and convalescent phases originated in the United States, Italy and Spain. T cells, B-cell-depleted T cells, or PBMCs provided the cDNA or gDNA that served as material.

The data were produced by immunoSEQ multiplex PCR, yet TCRdb's version contains in-frame clones alone and is incomplete. The table lists hundreds of thousands of clones, roughly 85% of them singletons, with approximately 5% in the top ten. Those designated as exposed participants met a COVID-19 case within 2 weeks before study entry. The CDR3 is 15 amino acids. The germline V and J ends were trimmed by 2 bases and 7 bases, with 15 bases remaining between them. The germline V gene has CDR1 MGHRA and CDR2 YSYEKL. The chain has TRBV4-1 and TRBJ1-5, with unresolved D. Sequencing used PBMCs or T cells enriched from blood (not recorded which). This TCR derives from a man aged 35 to 55 who had been exposed to COVID-19. CDR3 loop: CASSQSVGGGQPQHF. In nucleotides, the CDR3 is TGCGCCAGCAGCCAATCCGTAGGCGGAGGACAGCCCCAGCATTTT.